The entry below describes one T cell receptor (beta chain). As yet, its antigen is unknown. The data stem from a study of molecular identifiers for immune sequencing clone quantification. The use of previously described methods and listed TCR primers produced the bulk TCR libraries. TCRdb re-called the PCR reads through MiXCR, storing one row per CDR3 protein. Of hundreds of thousands of distinct CDR3 sequences listed, roughly a quarter are singletons. Points from the study as a whole: Jurkat TCR RNA spiked in from one cell could reportedly be detected among 1.1 million or so naive cells. Clonotypes surpassing 20 RNA copies contained over 97% of effector molecules, versus under 1% in naive cells.

Investigators produced naive CD8 libraries from about 19,000 to 1,100,000 sorted cells, drawing on 10%, 30% or 50% RNA. The CDR3 runs 15 residues. In germline, CDR1 is GTSNPN, CDR2 SVGIG (reference sequence). V was clipped by 1 base and J by 2 bases, with 15 bases between them. The receptor was derived from a human donor in good health. Some libraries in this study had Jurkat cell RNA spiked in. The sample comprised naive CD8+ T cells from blood, with Jurkat cell RNA spiked in. Subset indicated: FACS-sorted CD8+CD4-CCR7+CD45RA+ naive T cells. The chain is built from TRBV30 and TRBJ2-7; tentatively, D is TRBD2 (5 bases). The CDR3 region is CAWSAPSMRAYEQYF. As DNA, the CDR3 is TGTGCCTGGAGTGCCCCTAGCATGAGGGCCTACGAGCAGTACTTC.